Included here is one T cell receptor beta chain sequence, with context. This sample was taken from a study of T cell changes during pregnancy in multiple sclerosis. Profiled with immunoSEQ multiplex PCR; TCRdb holds only in-frame clones, not every one. The data hold tens of thousands of clones, with around 92% observed a single time. The CDR3 consists of 15 residues. J gave up 3 bases and V 2 bases, and 3 bases lay outside the gene matches. Germline loops: CDR1 SGDLS, CDR2 YYNGEE. The TCR was taken from a female donor with multiple sclerosis, enrolled in a pregnancy study. The gene calls are TRBV9 and TRBJ2-2, with TRBD2 identical over 8 bases. The sample consisted of CD4+ T cells from peripheral blood mononuclear cells, taken after pregnancy. CDR3 sequence reads: CASSVREDYTGELFF. CDR3 sequence (DNA): TGTGCCAGCAGCGTGCGGGAGGACTACACCGGGGAGCTGTTTTTT. The whole variable domain, remainder taken from reference TRBV9 and TRBJ2-2, is DSGVTQTPKHLITATGQRVTLRCSPRSGDLSVYWYQQSLDQGLQFLIQYYNGEERAKGNILERFSAQQFPDLHSELNLSSLELGDSALYFCASSVREDYTGELFFGEGSRLTVL.